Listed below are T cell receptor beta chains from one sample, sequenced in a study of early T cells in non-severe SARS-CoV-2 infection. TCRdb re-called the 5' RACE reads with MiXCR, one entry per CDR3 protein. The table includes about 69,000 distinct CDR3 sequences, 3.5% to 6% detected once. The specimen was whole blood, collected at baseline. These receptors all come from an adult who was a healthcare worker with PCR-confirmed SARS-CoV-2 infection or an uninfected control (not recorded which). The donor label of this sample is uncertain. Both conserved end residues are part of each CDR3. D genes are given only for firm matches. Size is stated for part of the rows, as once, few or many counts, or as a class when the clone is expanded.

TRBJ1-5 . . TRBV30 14 CAWSVDGGNQPQHF TGTGCCTGGAGTGTCGACGGTGGCAATCAGCCCCAGCATTTT
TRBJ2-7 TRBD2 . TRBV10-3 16 CAISGTSGGDSYEQYF TGTGCCATCAGTGGGACTAGCGGGGGGGACTCCTACGAGCAGTACTTC
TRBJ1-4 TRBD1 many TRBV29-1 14 CSATDRGRGEKLFF TGCAGCGCAACCGACAGGGGTCGTGGTGAAAAACTGTTTTTT
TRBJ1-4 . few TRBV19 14 CASSSRPRGEELFF TGTGCCAGTAGCTCCCGCCCCCGTGGAGAAGAACTGTTTTTT
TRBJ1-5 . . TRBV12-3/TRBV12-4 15 CASSLQLLSNQPQHF TGTGCCAGCAGTTTACAACTCCTATCCAATCAGCCCCAGCATTTT
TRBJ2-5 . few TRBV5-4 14 CASSPGTLQETQYF TGTGCCAGCAGCCCAGGGACCCTCCAAGAGACCCAGTACTTC
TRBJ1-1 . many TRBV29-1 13 CSVAGRGNTEAFF TGCAGCGTTGCGGGGCGGGGGAACACTGAAGCTTTCTTT
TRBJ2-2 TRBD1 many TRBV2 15 CASSEPGQGAGELFF TGTGCCAGCAGTGAACCGGGACAGGGGGCCGGGGAGCTGTTTTTT
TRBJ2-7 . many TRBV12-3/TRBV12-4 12 CASSLVVYEQYF TGTGCCAGCAGTTTGGTAGTCTACGAGCAGTACTTC
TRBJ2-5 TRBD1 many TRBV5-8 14 CAVRQGARQETQYF TGTGCCGTCAGACAGGGGGCTAGGCAAGAGACCCAGTACTTC
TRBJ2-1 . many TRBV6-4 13 CASSVQGGSEQFF TGTGCCAGCAGTGTGCAGGGCGGTAGTGAGCAGTTCTTC
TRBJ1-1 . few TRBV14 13 CASSGQPNTEAFF TGTGCCAGCAGCGGACAACCGAACACTGAAGCTTTCTTT
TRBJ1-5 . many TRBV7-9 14 CASSLEAGNQPQHF TGTGCCAGCAGCTTAGAAGCGGGTAATCAGCCCCAGCATTTT
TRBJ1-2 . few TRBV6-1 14 CASSEAEYNYGYTF TGTGCCAGCAGTGAAGCGGAGTACAACTATGGCTACACCTTC
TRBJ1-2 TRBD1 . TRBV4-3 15 CASSRQGQGNYGYTF TGCGCCAGCAGCCGGCAGGGACAGGGGAACTATGGCTACACCTTC
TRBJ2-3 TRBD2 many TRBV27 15 CASSLAGGGADTQYF TGTGCCAGCAGTTTAGCGGGGGGTGGGGCAGATACGCAGTATTTT
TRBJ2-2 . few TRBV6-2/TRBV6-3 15 CASSRTRRGDGELFF TGTGCCAGCAGTAGAACACGGCGGGGAGACGGGGAGCTGTTTTTT
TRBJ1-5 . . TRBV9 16 CASSVGDRMGNQPQHF TGTGCCAGCAGCGTAGGCGACAGGATGGGCAATCAGCCCCAGCATTTT
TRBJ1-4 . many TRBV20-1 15 CSAREVRAPNEKLFF TGCAGTGCTAGAGAGGTTCGAGCTCCTAATGAAAAACTGTTTTTT
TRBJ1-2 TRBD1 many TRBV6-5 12 CASSRTGLGYTF TGTGCCAGCAGTCGGACAGGTTTAGGCTACACCTTC
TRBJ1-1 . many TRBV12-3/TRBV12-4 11 CASSFGTQAFF TGTGCCAGCAGTTTCGGGACACAAGCTTTCTTT
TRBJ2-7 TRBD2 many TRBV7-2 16 CASSTLGLAGRREQYF TGTGCCAGCAGCACATTAGGACTAGCGGGTAGGAGGGAGCAGTACTTC
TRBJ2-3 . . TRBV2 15 CASRGGQGPTDTQYF TGTGCCAGCAGAGGGGGTCAGGGACCCACAGATACGCAGTATTTT
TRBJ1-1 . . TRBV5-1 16 CASSLASAGVNTEAFF TGCGCCAGCAGCTTAGCGTCGGCCGGGGTGAACACTGAAGCTTTCTTT
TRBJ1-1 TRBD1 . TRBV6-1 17 CASSALDRGHLNTEAFF TGTGCCAGCAGTGCTCTCGACAGGGGCCACCTGAACACTGAAGCTTTCTTT
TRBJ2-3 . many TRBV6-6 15 CASSYSGGATDTQYF TGTGCCAGCAGTTACTCGGGCGGGGCCACAGATACGCAGTATTTT
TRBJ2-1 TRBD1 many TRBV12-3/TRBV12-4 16 CASIAGTGSSYNEQFF TGTGCCAGCATTGCCGGGACAGGGAGCTCCTACAATGAGCAGTTCTTC
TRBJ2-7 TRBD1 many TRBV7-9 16 CASSPRPTGGTYEQYF TGTGCCAGCAGCCCGAGACCGACAGGGGGTACCTACGAGCAGTACTTC
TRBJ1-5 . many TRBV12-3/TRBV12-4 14 CASSNWDSNQPQHF TGTGCCAGCAGCAACTGGGACAGCAATCAGCCCCAGCATTTT
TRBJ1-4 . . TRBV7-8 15 CASSLRTATNEKLFF TGTGCCAGCAGCTTACGGACAGCAACTAATGAAAAACTGTTTTTT
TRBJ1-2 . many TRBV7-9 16 CASSSPSRDAGDGYTF TGTGCCAGCAGCTCCCCTTCCAGGGATGCGGGTGATGGCTACACCTTC
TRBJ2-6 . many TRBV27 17 CASSQMGPYSGANVLTF TGTGCCAGCTCCCAGATGGGACCATACTCTGGGGCCAACGTCCTGACTTTC
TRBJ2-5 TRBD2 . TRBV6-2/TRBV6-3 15 CASSYEEAGKETQYF TGTGCCAGCAGTTACGAAGAAGCGGGGAAAGAGACCCAGTACTTC
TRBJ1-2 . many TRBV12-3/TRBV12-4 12 CASSSSVYGYTF TGTGCCAGCAGTTCAAGTGTCTATGGCTACACCTTC
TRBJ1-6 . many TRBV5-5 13 CASSFTGFSPLHF TGTGCCAGCAGCTTCACAGGGTTTTCACCCCTCCACTTT
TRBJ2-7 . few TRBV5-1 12 CASSLEAYEQYF TGCGCCAGCAGCTTGGAGGCCTACGAGCAGTACTTC
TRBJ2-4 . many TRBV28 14 CAAMGGASKNIQYF TGTGCCGCCATGGGGGGCGCGTCCAAAAACATTCAGTACTTC
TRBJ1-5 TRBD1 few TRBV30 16 CAWSAPGTDPRQPQHF TGTGCCTGGAGTGCCCCCGGGACAGATCCGCGGCAGCCCCAGCATTTT
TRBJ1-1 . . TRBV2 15 CASSDSQGRDTEAFF TGTGCCAGCAGTGACTCCCAGGGGAGGGACACTGAAGCTTTCTTT
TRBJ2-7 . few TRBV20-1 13 CSALRTGSYEQYF TGCAGTGCCCTCAGGACCGGGAGCTACGAGCAGTACTTC
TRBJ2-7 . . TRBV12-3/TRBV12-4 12 CASSLFGYEQYF TGTGCCAGCAGTTTATTTGGGTACGAGCAGTACTTC
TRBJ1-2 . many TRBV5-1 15 CASSEDSPSNYGYTF TGCGCCAGCAGCGAGGACAGCCCCTCCAACTATGGCTACACCTTC
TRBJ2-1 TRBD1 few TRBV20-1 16 CSARDRIRGSKNEQFF TGCAGTGCTAGAGATCGTATCAGGGGGTCTAAAAATGAGCAGTTCTTC
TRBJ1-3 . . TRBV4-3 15 CASSPERLAGNTIYF TGCGCCAGCAGCCCAGAGCGGCTGGCTGGAAACACCATATATTTT
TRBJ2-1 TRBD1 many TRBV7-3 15 CASSLDRGSYNEQFF TGTGCCAGCAGCTTAGACAGGGGATCCTACAATGAGCAGTTCTTC
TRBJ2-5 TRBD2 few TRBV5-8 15 CASSLAGPHQETQYF TGTGCCAGCAGCCTAGCGGGGCCTCACCAAGAGACCCAGTACTTC
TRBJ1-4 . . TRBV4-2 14 CASSHIGGNEKLFF TGTGCCAGCAGCCACATAGGCGGGAATGAAAAACTGTTTTTT